The sequence of this T cell receptor beta chain was determined in a study of blood T cell repertoires in COVID-19. This CDR3 has 14 amino acids. The germline V gene encodes CDR1 LGHDT and CDR2 YNNKEL (reference sequence). Deletions cut 4 bases from V and 7 bases from J, with 11 bases between. Clones were sequenced by immunoSEQ multiplex PCR, and TCRdb holds only the in-frame ones, with some missing. This sample has hundreds of thousands of clones, with roughly 89% found just once. This receptor was identified in a man in his 60s who had recovered from COVID-19. The rearrangement joins TRBV3-1 (or the pseudogene TRBV3-2) to TRBJ1-6; TRBD1 might be the D (6 bases). Sequenced input: PBMCs or T cells enriched from blood (not recorded which). DNA of the CDR3: TGTGCCAGCAGCCTCGGACAGAACAATTCACCCCTCCACTTT. Protein sequence: CASSLGQNNSPLHF.